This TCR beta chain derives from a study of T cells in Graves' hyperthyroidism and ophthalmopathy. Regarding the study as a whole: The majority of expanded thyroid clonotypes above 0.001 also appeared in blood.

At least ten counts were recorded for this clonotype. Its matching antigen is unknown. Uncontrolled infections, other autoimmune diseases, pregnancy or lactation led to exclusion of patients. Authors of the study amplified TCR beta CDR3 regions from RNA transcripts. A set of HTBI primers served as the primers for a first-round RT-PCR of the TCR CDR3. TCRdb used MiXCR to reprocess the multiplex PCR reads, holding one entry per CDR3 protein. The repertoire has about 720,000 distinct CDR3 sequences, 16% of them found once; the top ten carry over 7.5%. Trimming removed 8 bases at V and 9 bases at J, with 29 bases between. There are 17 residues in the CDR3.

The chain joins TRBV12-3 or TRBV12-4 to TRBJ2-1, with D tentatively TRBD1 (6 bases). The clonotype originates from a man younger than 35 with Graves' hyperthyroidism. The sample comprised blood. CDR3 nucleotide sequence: TGTGCCAGCCCTACGATACCCGGTGTCCATAGGGGGTTTGAGCAGTTCTTC. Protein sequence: CASPTIPGVHRGFEQFF.